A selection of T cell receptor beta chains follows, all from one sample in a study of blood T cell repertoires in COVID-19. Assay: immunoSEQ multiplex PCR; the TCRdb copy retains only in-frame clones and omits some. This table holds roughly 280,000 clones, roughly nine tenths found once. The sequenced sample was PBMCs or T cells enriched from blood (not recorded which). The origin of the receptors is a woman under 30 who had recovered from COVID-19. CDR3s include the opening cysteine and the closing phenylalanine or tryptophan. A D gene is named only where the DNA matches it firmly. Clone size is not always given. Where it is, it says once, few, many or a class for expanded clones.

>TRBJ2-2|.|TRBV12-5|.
TGTGCTAGTGGTTCGATTACAGGTCCCCTCACCGGGGAGCTGTTTTTT
CASGSITGPLTGELFF
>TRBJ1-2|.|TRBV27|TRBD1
TGTGCCAGCAGTTTTACTGGGACAGGGTCCTATGGCTACACCTTC
CASSFTGTGSYGYTF
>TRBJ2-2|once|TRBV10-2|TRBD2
TGCGCCAGCAGAATAGGACTAGCGGGGGTCAACGGGGAGCTGTTTTTT
CASRIGLAGVNGELFF
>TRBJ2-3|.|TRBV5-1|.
TGCGCCAGCAGATGGCGGGGAATTTCCACAGATACGCAGTATTTT
CASRWRGISTDTQYF
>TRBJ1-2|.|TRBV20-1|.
TGCAGTGCTAGTCCAAGGTGGCAGGGAACATTGAGCTACACCTTC
CSASPRWQGTLSYTF
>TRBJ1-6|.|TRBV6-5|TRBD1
TGTGCCACTTCGACAGGGTCCAATAATTCACCCCTCCACTTT
CATSTGSNNSPLHF
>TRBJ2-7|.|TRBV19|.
TGTGCCAGTAGCCTTGGGGCAGAAGGGGCCTACGAGCAGTACTTC
CASSLGAEGAYEQYF
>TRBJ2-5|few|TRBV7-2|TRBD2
TGTGCCAGCAGTCAAACGGGGGGTCCAGCGACCCAGTACTTC
CASSQTGGPATQYF
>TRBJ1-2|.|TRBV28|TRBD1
TGTGCCAGCAGTTTGGACAGGGTAACGGCGGTATCTGGCTACACCTTC
CASSLDRVTAVSGYTF
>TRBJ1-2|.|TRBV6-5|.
TGTGCCAGTTTAGACAGGACTAACTATGGCTACACCTTC
CASLDRTNYGYTF
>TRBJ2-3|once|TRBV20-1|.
TGCAGTGCTAGTACTAGAGGGACAGATACGCAGTATTTT
CSASTRGTDTQYF
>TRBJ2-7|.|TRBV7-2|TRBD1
TGTGCCAGCAGCCCCCCGGGACAGGGGGGCCTCTACGAGCAGTACTTC
CASSPPGQGGLYEQYF
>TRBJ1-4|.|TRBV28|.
TGTGCCAGCAGTGACTTCCGGAGTGCAACTAATGAAAAACTGTTTTTT
CASSDFRSATNEKLFF